The clone carrying this T cell receptor beta chain was seen a few times. The data stem from a study of PD-L1 blockade in urothelial cancer. Study information: The patients first took atezolizumab in 2014, receiving 1,200 mg intravenously every 3 weeks. Patients had been given 0 to 3 earlier chemotherapy regimens.

The time point is: pretreatment peripheral blood. CDR1 is SGHRS and CDR2 is YFSETQ in the germline V gene. Trimming removed 0 bases at V and 1 base at J, with 7 bases between. The CDR3 consists of 15 residues. The assay was immunoSEQ multiplex PCR, and TCRdb's table has in-frame clones only and misses some. This table has around 70,000 clones, 84% appearing once. The receptor was derived from a woman aged 70-85 years with urothelial cancer. The source material was PBMCs, sampled around atezolizumab (anti-PD-L1) treatment. The chain combines TRBV5-1 with TRBJ2-2; TRBD1 might be the D (6 bases). DNA for the CDR3: TGCGCCAGCAGCTTGGTGGACAGGAACACCGGGGAGCTGTTTTTT. It codes for CASSLVDRNTGELFF.